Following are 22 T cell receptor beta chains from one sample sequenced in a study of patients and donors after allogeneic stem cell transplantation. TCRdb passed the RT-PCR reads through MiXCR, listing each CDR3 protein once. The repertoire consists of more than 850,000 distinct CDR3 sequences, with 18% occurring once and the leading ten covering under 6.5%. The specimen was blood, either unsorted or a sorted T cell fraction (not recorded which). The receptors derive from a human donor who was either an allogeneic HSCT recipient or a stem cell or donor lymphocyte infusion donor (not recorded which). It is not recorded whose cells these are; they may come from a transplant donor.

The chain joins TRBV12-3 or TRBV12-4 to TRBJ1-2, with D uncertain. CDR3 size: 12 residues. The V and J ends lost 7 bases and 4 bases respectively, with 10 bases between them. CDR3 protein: CASKALGYGYTF. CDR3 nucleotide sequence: TGTGCCAGCAAGGCGCTGGGCTATGGCTACACCTTC.

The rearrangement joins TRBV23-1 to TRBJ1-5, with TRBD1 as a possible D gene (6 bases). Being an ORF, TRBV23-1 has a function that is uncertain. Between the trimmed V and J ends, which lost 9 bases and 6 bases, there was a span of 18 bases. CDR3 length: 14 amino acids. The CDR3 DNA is TGCGCCAGTCTGGGCGGGGTAGGGGGTCAGCCCCAGCATTTT. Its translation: CASLGGVGGQPQHF.

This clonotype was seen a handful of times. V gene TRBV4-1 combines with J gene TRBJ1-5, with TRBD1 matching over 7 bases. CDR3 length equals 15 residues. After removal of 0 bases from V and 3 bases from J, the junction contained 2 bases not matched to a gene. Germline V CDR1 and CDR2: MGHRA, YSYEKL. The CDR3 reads CASSQDGTANQPQHF. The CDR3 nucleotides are TGCGCCAGCAGCCAAGACGGGACAGCCAATCAGCCCCAGCATTTT.

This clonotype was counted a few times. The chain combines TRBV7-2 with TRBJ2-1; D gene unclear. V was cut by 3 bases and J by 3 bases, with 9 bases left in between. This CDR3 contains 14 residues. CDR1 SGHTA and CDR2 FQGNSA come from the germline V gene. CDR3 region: CASSFEPDYNEQFF. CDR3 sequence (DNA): TGTGCCAGCAGCTTCGAGCCTGACTACAATGAGCAGTTCTTC.

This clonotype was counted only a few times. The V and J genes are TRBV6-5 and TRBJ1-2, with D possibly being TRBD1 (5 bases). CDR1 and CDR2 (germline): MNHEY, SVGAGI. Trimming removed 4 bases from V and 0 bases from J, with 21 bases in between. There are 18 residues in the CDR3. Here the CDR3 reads CASSSRTGTPEANYGYTF. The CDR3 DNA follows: TGTGCCAGCAGTTCCCGGACCGGGACGCCAGAAGCTAACTATGGCTACACCTTC.

The CDR3 here is CASSHVDTQYF. DNA for the CDR3: TGTGCCAGCAGCCACGTAGATACGCAGTATTTT. This chain links TRBV3-1 with TRBJ2-3, with D unclear. This CDR3 is 11 amino acids long. Between the trimmed V and J ends, which lost 3 bases and 5 bases, there was a span of 3 bases. Germline CDR1 LGHDT, CDR2 YNNKEL (reference sequence).

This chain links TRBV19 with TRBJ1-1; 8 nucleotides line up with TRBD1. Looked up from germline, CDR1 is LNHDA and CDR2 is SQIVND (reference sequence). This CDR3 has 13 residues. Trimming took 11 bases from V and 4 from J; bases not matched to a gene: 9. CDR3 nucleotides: TGTGCCTCAATCAGGGGGCTGGGCACTGAAGCTTTCTTT. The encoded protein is CASIRGLGTEAFF.

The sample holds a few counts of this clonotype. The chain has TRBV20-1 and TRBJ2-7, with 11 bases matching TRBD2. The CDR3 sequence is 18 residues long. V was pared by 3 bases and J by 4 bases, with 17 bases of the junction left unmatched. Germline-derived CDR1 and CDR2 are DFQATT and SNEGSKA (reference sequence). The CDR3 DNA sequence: TGCAGTGCTAGTTATTCCCTGTTTGGACTAGCGGGCGTATACGAGCAGTACTTC. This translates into CSASYSLFGLAGVYEQYF.

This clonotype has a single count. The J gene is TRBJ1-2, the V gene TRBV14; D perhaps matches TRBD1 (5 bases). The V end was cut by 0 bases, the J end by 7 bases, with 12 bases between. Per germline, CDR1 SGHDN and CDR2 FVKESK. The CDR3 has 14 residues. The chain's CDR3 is CASSQEWGKGGYTF. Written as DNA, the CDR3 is TGTGCCAGCAGCCAAGAATGGGGCAAGGGTGGCTACACCTTC.

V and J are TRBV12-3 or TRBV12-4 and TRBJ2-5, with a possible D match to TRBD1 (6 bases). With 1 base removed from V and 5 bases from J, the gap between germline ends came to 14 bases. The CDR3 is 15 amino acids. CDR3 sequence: CASSLVLSRGETQYF. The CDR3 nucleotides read TGTGCCAGCAGTTTAGTCTTAAGCAGGGGTGAGACCCAGTACTTC.

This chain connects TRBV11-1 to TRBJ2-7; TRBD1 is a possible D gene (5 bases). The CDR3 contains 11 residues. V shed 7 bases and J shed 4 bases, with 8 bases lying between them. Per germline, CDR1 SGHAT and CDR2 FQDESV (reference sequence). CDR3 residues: CASKQEYEQYF. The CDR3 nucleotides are TGTGCCAGCAAACAGGAGTACGAGCAGTACTTC.

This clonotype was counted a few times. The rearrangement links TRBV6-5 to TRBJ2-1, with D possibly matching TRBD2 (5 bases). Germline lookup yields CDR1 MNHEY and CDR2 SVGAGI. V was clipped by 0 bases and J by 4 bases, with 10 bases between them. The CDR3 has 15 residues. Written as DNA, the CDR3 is TGTGCCAGCAGTTACTCGGACTCAATATACAATGAGCAGTTCTTC. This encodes CASSYSDSIYNEQFF.

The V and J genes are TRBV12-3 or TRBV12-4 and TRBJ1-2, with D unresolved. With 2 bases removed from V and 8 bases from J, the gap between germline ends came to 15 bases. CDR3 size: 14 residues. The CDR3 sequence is CASSLYRAWEGYTF. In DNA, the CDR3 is TGTGCCAGCAGTTTATATCGGGCCTGGGAGGGCTACACCTTC.

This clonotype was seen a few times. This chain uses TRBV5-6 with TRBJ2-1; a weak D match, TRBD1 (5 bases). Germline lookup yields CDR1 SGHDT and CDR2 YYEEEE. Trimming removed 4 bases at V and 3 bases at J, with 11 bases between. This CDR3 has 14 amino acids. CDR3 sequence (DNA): TGTGCCAGCAGCCTCGGACATTTCTACAATGAGCAGTTCTTC. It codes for CASSLGHFYNEQFF.

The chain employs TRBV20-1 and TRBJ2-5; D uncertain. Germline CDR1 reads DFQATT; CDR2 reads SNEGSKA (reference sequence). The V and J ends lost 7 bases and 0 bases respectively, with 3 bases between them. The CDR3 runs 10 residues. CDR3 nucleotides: TGCAGTGTCAACCAAGAGACCCAGTACTTC. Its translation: CSVNQETQYF.

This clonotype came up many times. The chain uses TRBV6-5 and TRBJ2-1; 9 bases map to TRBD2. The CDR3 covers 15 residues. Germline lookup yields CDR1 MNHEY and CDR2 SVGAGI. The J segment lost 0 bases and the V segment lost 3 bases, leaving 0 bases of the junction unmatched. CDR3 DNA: TGTGCCAGCAGTTATAGCGGGAGCTCCTACAATGAGCAGTTCTTC. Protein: CASSYSGSSYNEQFF.

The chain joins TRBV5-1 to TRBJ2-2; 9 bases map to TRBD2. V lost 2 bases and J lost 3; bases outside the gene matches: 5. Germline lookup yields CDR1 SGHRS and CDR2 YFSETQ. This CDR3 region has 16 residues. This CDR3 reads CASSFSGGYYTGELFF. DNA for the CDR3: TGCGCCAGCAGCTTTAGCGGGGGATACTACACCGGGGAGCTGTTTTTT.

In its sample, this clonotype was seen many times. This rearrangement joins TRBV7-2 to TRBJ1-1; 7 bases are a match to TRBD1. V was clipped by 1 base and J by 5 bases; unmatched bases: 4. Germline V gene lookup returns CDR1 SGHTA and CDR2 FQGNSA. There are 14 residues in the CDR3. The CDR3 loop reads CASSLEGGRTEAFF. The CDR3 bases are TGTGCCAGCAGCTTAGAAGGGGGCAGGACTGAAGCTTTCTTT.

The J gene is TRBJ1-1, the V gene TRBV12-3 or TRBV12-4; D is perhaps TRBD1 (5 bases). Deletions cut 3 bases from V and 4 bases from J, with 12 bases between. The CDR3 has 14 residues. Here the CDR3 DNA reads TGTGCCAGCAGTTTGATGGGGGGTAGCACTGAAGCTTTCTTT. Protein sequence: CASSLMGGSTEAFF.

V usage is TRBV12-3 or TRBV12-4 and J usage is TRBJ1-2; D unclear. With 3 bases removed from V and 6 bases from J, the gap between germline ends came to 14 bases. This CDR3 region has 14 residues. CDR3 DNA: TGTGCCAGCAGTTTGGCGGATCTCGGGCATGGCTACACCTTC. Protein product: CASSLADLGHGYTF.

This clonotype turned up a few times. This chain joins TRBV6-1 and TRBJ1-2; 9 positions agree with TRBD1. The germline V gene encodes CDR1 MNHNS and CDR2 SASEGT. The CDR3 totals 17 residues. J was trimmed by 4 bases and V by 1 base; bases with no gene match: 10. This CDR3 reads CASSEGITGGITYGYTF. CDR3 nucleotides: TGTGCCAGCAGTGAAGGAATTACAGGGGGCATCACCTATGGCTACACCTTC.

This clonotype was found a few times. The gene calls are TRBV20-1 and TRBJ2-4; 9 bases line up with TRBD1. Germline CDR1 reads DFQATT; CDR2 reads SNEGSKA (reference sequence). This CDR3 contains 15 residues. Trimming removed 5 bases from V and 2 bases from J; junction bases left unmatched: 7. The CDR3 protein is CSAVDRGNSKNIQYF. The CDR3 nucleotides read TGCAGTGCTGTCGACAGGGGGAATTCCAAAAACATTCAGTACTTC.